These T cell receptor beta chains were read from a single sample in a study of blood T cell repertoires in COVID-19. Clones were sequenced by immunoSEQ multiplex PCR, and TCRdb holds only the in-frame ones, with some missing. The table has 180,000 or so clones, 75% to 90% seen once. Sequences were obtained from PBMCs or T cells enriched from blood (not recorded which). The receptors were sampled from a middle-aged woman with acute COVID-19. CDR3s include the opening cysteine and the closing phenylalanine or tryptophan. Each record gives: J gene, V gene, CDR3 protein.

TRBJ2-5,TRBV5-1,CASSREPGETQYF
TRBJ2-5,TRBV6-2/TRBV6-3,CASSYDKQGQETQYF
TRBJ1-2,TRBV10-1,CASLPITGEGGGYTF
TRBJ2-3,TRBV18,CASSRDTDTQYF
TRBJ2-1,TRBV7-3,CASSLTGGVNEQFF
TRBJ2-1,TRBV6-5,CASSYKQGALMDEQFF
TRBJ1-1,TRBV29-1,CSAGGQPNTEAFF
TRBJ1-5,TRBV11-2,CASSYRTGAYYSNQPQHF
TRBJ2-7,TRBV4-1,CASSQETLYARTVENYEQYF
TRBJ2-1,TRBV25-1,CASSEYGGEYNEQFF
TRBJ2-7,TRBV28,CASTPLGGQGTYEQYF
TRBJ1-4,TRBV1,CTSSFRTGQPTNEKLFF
TRBJ1-2,TRBV9,CASSVGSGNYGYTF
TRBJ1-2,TRBV28,CASSPQGQGDGYTF
TRBJ2-1,TRBV5-6,CASSLAGSDYNEQFF
TRBJ2-3,TRBV19,CASSNAASGSTDTQYF
TRBJ2-1,TRBV12-5,CASGSPGGSSYNEQFF
TRBJ2-1,TRBV5-6,CASSLGLAEEQFF
TRBJ2-2,TRBV27,CASTTSRGDRDGELFF
TRBJ1-2,TRBV19,CASRHAGTASGYTF
TRBJ2-7,TRBV5-1,CASSPGGSRYEQYF
TRBJ2-7,TRBV14,CASSQSGAGVYEQYF
TRBJ2-7,TRBV14,CASSHYQEGEQYF
TRBJ1-2,TRBV3-1/TRBV3-2,CASSQDLGQGYGYTF
TRBJ2-1,TRBV4-1,CASSQTASGGSYNEQFF
TRBJ2-2,TRBV2,CASSEEGGRRGGELFF
TRBJ1-4,TRBV6-6,CASSFSGTANEKLFF
TRBJ2-7,TRBV15,CATSRDRLAGLTYEQYF
TRBJ2-3,TRBV5-1,CASRLEEGTQYF
TRBJ1-2,TRBV19,CASNTGGLLYGYTF
TRBJ2-1,TRBV9,CASSVRGANDEQFF
TRBJ2-3,TRBV6-2/TRBV6-3,CASSYAGTVATDTQYF
TRBJ2-5,TRBV2,CASSHEYREETQYF
TRBJ2-3,TRBV7-6,CASSLDGTSTDTQYF
TRBJ1-1,TRBV7-2,CASSLKPLDTEAFF
TRBJ2-1,TRBV6-1,CASSEGRSRRENEQFF
TRBJ1-2,TRBV29-1,CSVDWGVDYGYTF
TRBJ1-5,TRBV7-2,CASSPTGTHNQPQHF
TRBJ2-1,TRBV6-2/TRBV6-3,CASSYAESSYNEQFF
TRBJ2-7,TRBV5-5,CASSFPGGYEQYF
TRBJ1-2,TRBV28,CASSYRGYYGYTF